This T cell receptor beta chain was captured in a study of regulatory T cells in long-lasting Graves disease. The CDR3 has 16 residues. The V and J ends lost 4 bases and 2 bases respectively, with 18 bases between them. Looked up from germline, CDR1 is MDHEN and CDR2 is SYDVKM. Ten or more counts support this clonotype. Sequencing libraries for TCR beta were prepared with iRepertoire HTBI primers and Arm-PCR of CDR3 regions. Via MiXCR, TCRdb re-called the multiplex PCR reads, giving one row per CDR3 protein. The sample lists hundreds of thousands of distinct CDR3 sequences, approximately 15% occurring once. Specified time point: newly diagnosed GD, antithyroid drugs for less than 3 months. RNA from PBMCs was the source of the TCR library. These data also formed part of another study, on T cells in Graves' hyperthyroidism and ophthalmopathy.

The chain combines TRBV28 with TRBJ2-7, with a tentative D call TRBD2 (6 bases). This clonotype was sampled from a woman aged 25-40 years with Graves disease. Sample: peripheral blood mononuclear cells (PBMCs), taken at new diagnosis, from a patient treated with antithyroid drugs. CDR3 DNA: TGTGCCAGCAGTTCCTCCGGTTGGCGGGGAACCTACGAGCAGTACTTC. Its protein is CASSSSGWRGTYEQYF.